This T cell receptor (beta chain) appears in the sequencing data of a study of technical replicates of blood from a handful of donors. Germline V lookup: CDR1 MGHRA, CDR2 YSYEKL. Trimming shortened V by 0 bases and J by 2 bases, and 14 bases separated the two germline ends. This CDR3 has 16 amino acids. Sequenced by immunoSEQ multiplex PCR; TCRdb stores in-frame clones only, minus some. The sample consists of 80,000 or so clones, just over 95% of them appearing once. The receptor was derived from a human donor in good health. V and J are TRBV4-1 and TRBJ2-7, with D perhaps matching TRBD1 (6 bases). Sequenced material: T cells isolated from PBMCs. The CDR3 sequence is CASSQETGPVPYEQYF. The CDR3 DNA sequence: TGCGCCAGCAGCCAAGAGACAGGACCAGTTCCCTACGAGCAGTACTTC.